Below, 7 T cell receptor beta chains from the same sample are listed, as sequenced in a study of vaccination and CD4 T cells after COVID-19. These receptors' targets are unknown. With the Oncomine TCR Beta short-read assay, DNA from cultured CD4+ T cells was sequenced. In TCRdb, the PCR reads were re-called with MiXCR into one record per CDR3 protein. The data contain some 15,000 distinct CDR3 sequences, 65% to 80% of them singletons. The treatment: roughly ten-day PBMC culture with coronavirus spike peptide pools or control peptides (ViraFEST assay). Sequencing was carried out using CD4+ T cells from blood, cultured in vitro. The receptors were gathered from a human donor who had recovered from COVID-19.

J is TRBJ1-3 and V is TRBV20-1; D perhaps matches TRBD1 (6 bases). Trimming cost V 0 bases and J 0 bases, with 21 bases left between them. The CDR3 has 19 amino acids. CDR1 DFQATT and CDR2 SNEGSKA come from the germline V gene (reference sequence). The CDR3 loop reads CSARDLGTHIFPSGNTIYF. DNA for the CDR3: TGCAGTGCTAGAGATCTGGGGACACACATTTTCCCCTCTGGAAACACCATATATTTT.

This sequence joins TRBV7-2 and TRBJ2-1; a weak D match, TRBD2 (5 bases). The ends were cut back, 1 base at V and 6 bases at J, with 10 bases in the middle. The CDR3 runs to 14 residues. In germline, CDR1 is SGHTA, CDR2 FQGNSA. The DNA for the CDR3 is TGTGCCAGCAGCTTAGTACCGGGGATCAATGAGCAGTTCTTC. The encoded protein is CASSLVPGINEQFF.

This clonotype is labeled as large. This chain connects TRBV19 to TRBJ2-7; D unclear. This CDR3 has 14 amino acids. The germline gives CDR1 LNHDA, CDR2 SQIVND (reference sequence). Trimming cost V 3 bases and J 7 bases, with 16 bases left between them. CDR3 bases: TGTGCCAGTAGTATCACTAAGGCCCTTGGTGAGCAGTACTTC. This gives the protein CASSITKALGEQYF.

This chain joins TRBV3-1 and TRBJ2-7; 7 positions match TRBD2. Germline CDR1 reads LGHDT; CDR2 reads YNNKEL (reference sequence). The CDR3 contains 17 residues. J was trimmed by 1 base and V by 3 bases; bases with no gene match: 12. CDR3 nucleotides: TGTGCCAGCAGCCAGTGGGGAGGGCGTAGAGGTTCCTACGAGCAGTACTTC. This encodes CASSQWGGRRGSYEQYF.

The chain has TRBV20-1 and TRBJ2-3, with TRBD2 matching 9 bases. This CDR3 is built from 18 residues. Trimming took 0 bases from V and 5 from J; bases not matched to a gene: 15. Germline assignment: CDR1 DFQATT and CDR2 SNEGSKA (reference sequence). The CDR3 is CSARDPRRAGGPGDTQYF. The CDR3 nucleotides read TGCAGTGCTAGAGATCCCCGGCGGGCGGGAGGGCCTGGAGATACGCAGTATTTT.

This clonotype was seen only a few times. In DNA, the CDR3 is TGTGCCAGCAGCTCGCAGGGGGCTAGGAACACTGAAGCTTTCTTT. It is translated as CASSSQGARNTEAFF. V and J are TRBV7-3 and TRBJ1-1; 8 nucleotides align to TRBD1. CDR1 is SGHTA, CDR2 FQGTGA, per germline. Trimming at V came to 4 bases and at J to 1 base, leaving 5 bases not matched to a gene. The CDR3 contains 15 residues.

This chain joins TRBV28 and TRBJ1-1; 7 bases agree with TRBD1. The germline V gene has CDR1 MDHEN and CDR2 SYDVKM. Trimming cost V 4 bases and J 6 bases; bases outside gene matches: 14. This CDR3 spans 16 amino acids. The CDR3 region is CASSSPRVGGSAEAFF. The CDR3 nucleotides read TGTGCCAGCAGTTCTCCTCGGGTAGGGGGCAGCGCTGAAGCTTTCTTT.